This entry lists 15 T cell receptor beta chains sequenced from one sample in a study of cytomegalovirus exposure and HLA in healthy donors. The PCR made use of 60 Vbeta and 13 Jbeta primers. Generated by immunoSEQ multiplex PCR, the TCRdb table keeps only in-frame clones and is missing some. The sample contains 100,000 to 150,000 clones, approximately 80% of which appear only once. Input material: PBMCs. Receptors were obtained from a man aged 50 to 59 in good health and CMV-seronegative.

The chain combines TRBV7-2 with TRBJ1-1, with D uncertain. Germline CDR1 SGHTA, CDR2 FQGNSA. The ends were cut back, 4 bases at V and 4 bases at J, with 10 bases in the middle. The CDR3 has 13 amino acids. The CDR3 reads CASSSLDSTEAFF. The DNA for the CDR3 is TGTGCCAGCAGCTCTTTGGACTCCACTGAAGCTTTCTTT.

The rearrangement links TRBV6-1 to TRBJ2-1, with D possibly TRBD2 on 5 matching bases. V was pared by 4 bases and J by 7 bases, with 17 bases between. Germline CDR1 is MNHNS and CDR2 is SASEGT. The CDR3 runs to 15 residues. CDR3 protein: CASSGWAGGTNEQFF. CDR3 DNA: TGTGCCAGCAGTGGTTGGGCAGGAGGTACGAATGAGCAGTTCTTC.

This chain joins TRBV11-2 and TRBJ1-1, with a possible D match to TRBD1 (5 bases). There are 13 residues in the CDR3. V was trimmed by 2 bases and J by 8 bases, leaving 12 bases between them. The germline V gene has CDR1 SGHAT and CDR2 FQNNGV. The CDR3 coding sequence is TGTGCCAGCAGCTTAACCTCCAGGGAAGAAGCTTTCTTT. It codes for CASSLTSREEAFF.

This chain links TRBV7-3 with TRBJ2-3; 15 bases match TRBD2. V shed 4 bases and J 1 base; nucleotides not matched to a gene: 6. The CDR3 spans 18 residues. Per the germline V gene, CDR1 is SGHTA and CDR2 is FQGTGA. CDR3: CASSSGLAGGPGTDTQYF. CDR3 in DNA: TGTGCCAGCAGCTCTGGACTAGCGGGGGGGCCAGGCACAGATACGCAGTATTTT.

The J gene is TRBJ1-1, the V gene TRBV5-5; tentative D call: TRBD1 (6 bases). V was pared by 5 bases and J by 3 bases, with 11 bases between. This CDR3 spans 13 amino acids. Germline assignment: CDR1 SGHKS and CDR2 YYEKEE (reference sequence). The CDR3 sequence: CASSFSGDTEAFF. As DNA, the CDR3 is TGTGCCAGCAGTTTTTCAGGGGACACTGAAGCTTTCTTT.

The J gene is TRBJ1-1, the V gene TRBV6-1; the D is unclear. This CDR3 comprises 11 residues. The germline V gene has CDR1 MNHNS and CDR2 SASEGT. Trimming cost V 1 base and J 10 bases, with 7 bases left between them. Written as DNA, the CDR3 is TGTGCCAGCAGTGAAGTGTCCCGAGCTTTCTTT. Translating it yields CASSEVSRAFF.

This rearrangement joins TRBV27 to TRBJ2-3; 10 bases line up with TRBD2. With V trimmed by 8 bases and J by 6 bases, 8 bases remained unmatched. The V gene's germline CDR1 is MNHEY and CDR2 SMNVEV (reference sequence). The length of the CDR3 is 14 residues. For the CDR3, the DNA is TGTGCCAGCGCCGAGCGGGGGGGCCCCGATACGCAGTATTTT. Its translation: CASAERGGPDTQYF.

The chain carries TRBV7-8 and TRBJ1-4, with a weak D call TRBD1 (5 bases). Germline V gives CDR1 SGHVS, CDR2 FQNEAQ. The germline V and J ends were trimmed by 0 bases and 7 bases, with 18 bases remaining between them. CDR3 length equals 17 residues. The CDR3 DNA reads as TGTGCCAGCAGCTTAGCGCGTTTCGGGCAGGGCTCTGAAAAACTGTTTTTT. Its translation: CASSLARFGQGSEKLFF.

For the CDR3, the DNA is TGCGCCAGCAGCATGACAGTAGCATATAGTGTGCTGTTTTTT. The encoded protein is CASSMTVAYSVLFF. V usage is TRBV5-1 and J usage is TRBJ2-2; D may be TRBD1 (5 bases). The CDR3 is 14 residues long. Germline loops: CDR1 SGHRS, CDR2 YFSETQ. The V end was cut by 4 bases, the J end by 13 bases, with 20 bases between.

The chain links TRBV18 to TRBJ1-6; D gene uncertain. The CDR3 consists of 18 residues. CDR1 and CDR2 (germline): KGHSH, LQKENI. Trimming took 4 bases from V and 0 from J, leaving 16 bases between them. In DNA form, the CDR3 reads TGTGCCAGCTCACAGTTTGGTCCCGCTAGCTCCTATAATTCACCCCTCCACTTT. Its protein product is CASSQFGPASSYNSPLHF.

This chain connects TRBV7-3 to TRBJ1-1; 10 bases match TRBD1. Trimming removed 6 bases from V and 4 bases from J; junction bases left unmatched: 2. The CDR3 is 13 amino acids. Germline-derived CDR1 and CDR2 are SGHTA and FQGTGA. CDR3 in DNA: TGTGCCAGCAGTCGACAGGGGGCCACTGAAGCTTTCTTT. Translating it yields CASSRQGATEAFF.

In its sample, this clone was seen once. This chain connects TRBV15 to TRBJ2-7; TRBD2 aligns across 9 bases. V lost 0 bases, J lost 1 base, and 7 bases stayed unmatched. Germline values: CDR1 LNHNV, CDR2 YYDKDF (reference sequence). The CDR3 length is 17 residues. Here the CDR3 DNA reads TGTGCCACCAGCAGAGATCGGGTTAGCGGGGGTTCCTACGAGCAGTACTTC. As protein: CATSRDRVSGGSYEQYF.

This CDR3 reads CASSFGQGHYEQYF. CDR3 DNA: TGTGCCAGCAGTTTTGGACAGGGCCACTACGAGCAGTACTTC. This chain uses TRBV27 with TRBJ2-7, with 8 nucleotides matching TRBD1. Germline V gives CDR1 MNHEY, CDR2 SMNVEV (reference sequence). This CDR3 comprises 14 residues. V shed 3 bases and J 3 bases; nucleotides not matched to a gene: 4.

CDR3 DNA: TGTGCCAGCAGCCTCGGTGGGCAGTACAATGAGCAGTTCTTC. The encoded protein is CASSLGGQYNEQFF. This chain uses TRBV13 with TRBJ2-1, with unresolved D. This CDR3 has 14 residues. V was trimmed by 5 bases and J by 4 bases, leaving 12 bases between them. CDR1 is PRHDT, CDR2 FYEKMQ, per germline (reference sequence).

This chain connects TRBV5-6 to TRBJ2-5; tentative D call: TRBD1 (6 bases). V was trimmed by 1 base and J by 1 base, leaving 20 bases between them. The CDR3 is made up of 18 amino acids. Germline V gene lookup returns CDR1 SGHDT and CDR2 YYEEEE. CDR3: CASSLISRGWGLQETQYF. DNA of the CDR3: TGTGCCAGCAGCTTGATTTCTCGGGGATGGGGGCTCCAAGAGACCCAGTACTTC.